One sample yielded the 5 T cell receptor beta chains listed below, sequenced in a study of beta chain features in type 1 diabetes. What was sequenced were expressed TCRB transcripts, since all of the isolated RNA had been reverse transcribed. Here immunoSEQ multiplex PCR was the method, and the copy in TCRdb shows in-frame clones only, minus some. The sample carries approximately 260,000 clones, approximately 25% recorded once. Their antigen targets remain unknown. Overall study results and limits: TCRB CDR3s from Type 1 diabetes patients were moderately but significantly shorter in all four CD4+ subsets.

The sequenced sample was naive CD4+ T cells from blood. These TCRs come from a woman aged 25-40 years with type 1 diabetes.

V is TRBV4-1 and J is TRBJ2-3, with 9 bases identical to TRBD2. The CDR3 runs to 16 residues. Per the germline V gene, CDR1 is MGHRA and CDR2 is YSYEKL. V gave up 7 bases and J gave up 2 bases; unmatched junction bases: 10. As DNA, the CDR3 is TGCGCCAGCAAACTTAGGCGGGAGGGAATCACAGATACGCAGTATTTT. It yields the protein CASKLRREGITDTQYF.

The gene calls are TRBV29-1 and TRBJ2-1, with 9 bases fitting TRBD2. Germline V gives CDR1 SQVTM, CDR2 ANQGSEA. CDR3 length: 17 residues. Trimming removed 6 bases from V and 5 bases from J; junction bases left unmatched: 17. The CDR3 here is CSVGYSGSSVKDNEQFF. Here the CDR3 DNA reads TGCAGCGTCGGTTATAGCGGGAGCAGTGTTAAGGACAATGAGCAGTTCTTC.

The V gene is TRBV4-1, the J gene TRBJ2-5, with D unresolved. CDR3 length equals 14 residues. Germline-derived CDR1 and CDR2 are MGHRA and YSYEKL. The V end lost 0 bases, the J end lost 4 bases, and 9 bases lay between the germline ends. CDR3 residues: CASSQEGPGETQYF. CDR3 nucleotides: TGCGCCAGCAGCCAAGAAGGTCCAGGAGAGACCCAGTACTTC.

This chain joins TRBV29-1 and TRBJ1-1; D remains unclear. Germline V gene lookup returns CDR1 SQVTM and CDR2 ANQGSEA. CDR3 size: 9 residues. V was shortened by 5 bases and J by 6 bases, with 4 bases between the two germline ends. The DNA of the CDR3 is TGCAGCGTTAACTCTGAAGCTTTCTTT. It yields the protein CSVNSEAFF.

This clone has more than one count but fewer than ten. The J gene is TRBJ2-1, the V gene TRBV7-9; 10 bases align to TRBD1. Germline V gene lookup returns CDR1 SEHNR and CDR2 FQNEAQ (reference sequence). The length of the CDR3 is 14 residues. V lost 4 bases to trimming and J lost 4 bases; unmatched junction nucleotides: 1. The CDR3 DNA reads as TGTGCCAGCAGCTCGGACAGGGGGTACAATGAGCAGTTCTTC. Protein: CASSSDRGYNEQFF.